Listed here are 31 T cell receptor beta chains from one sample, sequenced in a study of cytomegalovirus exposure and HLA in healthy donors. PCR amplification relied on 60 Vbeta primers (plus 13 Jbeta primers). Assay: immunoSEQ multiplex PCR; the TCRdb copy retains only in-frame clones and omits some. The data hold 100,000 or so clones, with roughly 85% observed a single time. The specimen sequenced was PBMCs. The receptors here all came from a man under 40 in good health and CMV-seronegative.

CDR3 sequence reads: CASSQRGGALETQYF. DNA of the CDR3: TGTGCCAGCAGCCAGCGCGGGGGGGCCTTAGAGACCCAGTACTTC. V is TRBV14 and J is TRBJ2-5; TRBD2 matches 9 bases. This CDR3 comprises 15 residues. Germline CDR1 reads SGHDN; CDR2 reads FVKESK. Trimming cost V 3 bases and J 4 bases; bases outside gene matches: 6.

This clone was counted a few times. The rearrangement joins TRBV14 to TRBJ1-1; D is uncertain. Germline assignment: CDR1 SGHDN and CDR2 FVKESK. The CDR3 consists of 13 residues. Trimming removed 4 bases from V and 0 bases from J, with 6 bases in between. CDR3 in amino acids: CASSLHMNTEAFF. In DNA, the CDR3 is TGTGCCAGCAGCCTCCACATGAACACTGAAGCTTTCTTT.

CDR3 in amino acids: CASSPRGKGYDGYTF. The DNA of the CDR3 is TGTGCCAGCAGCCCCCGGGGAAAGGGATATGATGGCTACACCTTC. The chain links TRBV4-2 to TRBJ1-2; no clear D. This CDR3 spans 15 amino acids. Trimming took off 4 bases at V and 6 bases at J, with 18 bases between the two ends. Germline V gives CDR1 LGHNA, CDR2 YNFKEQ.

V gene TRBV10-3 combines with J gene TRBJ1-1, with a tentative D call TRBD1 (6 bases). This CDR3 is 13 amino acids long. CDR1 is ENHRY and CDR2 is SYGVKD in the germline V gene. The V gene lost 9 bases and the J gene lost 1 base, with 12 bases spanning the gap. The CDR3 coding sequence is TGTGCCATAAGGACAGAGCCGAACACTGAAGCTTTCTTT. It specifies CAIRTEPNTEAFF.

CDR3 protein: CASSYFRGDTEAFF. Here the CDR3 DNA reads TGTGCCAGCAGTTACTTCAGGGGAGACACTGAAGCTTTCTTT. This chain connects TRBV6-6 to TRBJ1-1; TRBD1 might be the D (6 bases). From germline, CDR1 is MNHNY and CDR2 SVGAGI (reference sequence). This CDR3 region has 14 residues. Trimming shortened V by 1 base and J by 3 bases, and 9 bases separated the two germline ends.

The chain recombines TRBV4-1 with TRBJ2-7, with a possible D match to TRBD2 (6 bases). V was pared by 4 bases and J by 0 bases, with 16 bases between. The CDR3 loop spans 16 amino acids. CDR1 and CDR2 (germline): MGHRA, YSYEKL. The CDR3: CASSPKERASSYEQYF. DNA of the CDR3: TGCGCCAGCAGCCCGAAAGAGCGGGCAAGCTCCTACGAGCAGTACTTC.

The rearrangement uses TRBV5-1 and TRBJ2-7; the D gene is possibly TRBD1 (6 bases). There are 13 residues in the CDR3. V lost 4 bases to trimming and J lost 5 bases, with 13 bases between them. Per the germline V gene, CDR1 is SGHRS and CDR2 is YFSETQ. CDR3 protein: CASSQMGAHEQYF. The DNA for the CDR3 is TGCGCCAGCAGCCAAATGGGGGCCCACGAGCAGTACTTC.

This sequence joins TRBV19 and TRBJ1-5; 9 bases line up with TRBD1. V dropped 4 bases and J dropped 7; count of bases not matched to a gene: 2. Germline V gene sequence: CDR1 LNHDA, CDR2 SQIVND (reference sequence). The CDR3 loop spans 13 amino acids. CDR3 nucleotide sequence: TGTGCCAGTAGTAAGACAGGGGGACAGCCCCAGCATTTT. This gives the protein CASSKTGGQPQHF. The full variable domain, with the rest looked up from reference TRBV19 and TRBJ1-5, is DGGITQSPKYLFRKEGQNVTLSCEQNLNHDAMYWYRQDPGQGLRLIYYSQIVNDFQKGDIAEGYSVSREKKESFPLTVTSAQKNPTAFYLCASSKTGGQPQHFGDGTRLSIL.

This chain uses TRBV19 with TRBJ1-2; D is perhaps TRBD1 (5 bases). V lost 3 bases, J lost 3 bases, and 14 bases lay in between. Looked up from germline, CDR1 is LNHDA and CDR2 is SQIVND (reference sequence). The CDR3 is made up of 15 amino acids. The CDR3 reads CASSIGASSYYGYTF. CDR3 DNA: TGTGCCAGTAGTATTGGGGCATCATCATACTATGGCTACACCTTC.

The chain couples TRBV6-4 to TRBJ1-3; tentatively, D is TRBD1 (5 bases). Germline V gives CDR1 MRHNA, CDR2 SNTAGT. The CDR3 length is 18 residues. Trimming pared 6 bases from V and 2 bases from J, leaving 23 bases between. The CDR3 DNA reads TGTGCCAGCAGCGGGAGGGGAGGGACCGGAGGGGCTGGAAACACCATATATTTT. Amino acid sequence: CASSGRGGTGGAGNTIYF.

The CDR3, as DNA: TGTGCCAGCAGTGCCTCTAGCGGGAAATCAGAGACCCAGTACTTC. Protein product: CASSASSGKSETQYF. This chain uses TRBV2 with TRBJ2-5; 9 bases map to TRBD2. CDR1 and CDR2 (germline): SNHLY, FYNNEI. Germline trimming cut 4 bases from V and 4 bases from J; bases unmatched to any gene: 7. This CDR3 spans 15 amino acids.

The chain joins TRBV9 to TRBJ2-3; D not resolved. The V gene's germline CDR1 is SGDLS and CDR2 YYNGEE. The CDR3 has 14 amino acids. V shed 0 bases and J shed 7 bases, with 12 bases lying between them. This CDR3 is CASSVVDSTYTQYF. The CDR3 region has the DNA TGTGCCAGCAGCGTAGTAGACTCCACGTATACGCAGTATTTT. Based on the CDR3 plus reference TRBV9 and TRBJ2-3, the full variable domain is DSGVTQTPKHLITATGQRVTLRCSPRSGDLSVYWYQQSLDQGLQFLIQYYNGEERAKGNILERFSAQQFPDLHSELNLSSLELGDSALYFCASSVVDSTYTQYFGPGTRLTVL.

The chain links TRBV13 to TRBJ2-5; D remains unclear. Germline CDR1 PRHDT, CDR2 FYEKMQ (reference sequence). Trimming removed 5 bases from V and 4 bases from J, with 11 bases in between. The CDR3 has 13 residues. This CDR3 reads CASSRVGGETQYF. CDR3 nucleotides: TGTGCCAGCAGCCGGGTGGGTGGAGAGACCCAGTACTTC. Supplemented by reference TRBV13 and TRBJ2-5, the full variable domain reads AAGVIQSPRHLIKEKRETATLKCYPIPRHDTVYWYQQGPGQDPQFLISFYEKMQSDKGSIPDRFSAQQFSDYHSELNMSSLELGDSALYFCASSRVGGETQYFGPGTRLLVL.

This clone was observed a few times. The chain employs TRBV10-3 and TRBJ2-4; D not certain. The V gene's germline CDR1 is ENHRY and CDR2 SYGVKD. The CDR3 has 16 amino acids. Trimming pared 0 bases from V and 2 bases from J, leaving 11 bases between. CDR3 in amino acids: CAISESLVASKNIQYF. The CDR3 region has the DNA TGTGCCATCAGTGAGTCGTTGGTAGCTTCCAAAAACATTCAGTACTTC.

CDR3 nucleotide sequence: TGTGCCAGCAGCCAAGGGACTAGCGGCACAGATACGCAGTATTTT. Translating gives CASSQGTSGTDTQYF. The chain is built from TRBV7-2 and TRBJ2-3, with TRBD2 matching 10 bases. The CDR3 length is 15 residues. Trimming at V came to 5 bases and at J to 1 base, leaving 3 bases not matched to a gene. Germline loops: CDR1 SGHTA, CDR2 FQGNSA.

The rearrangement uses TRBV28 and TRBJ2-7; 7 bases match TRBD1. J lost 2 bases, V lost 8 bases, and 12 bases had no gene match. The CDR3 spans 15 residues. Germline V gene data show CDR1 as MDHEN and CDR2 as SYDVKM. CDR3 bases: TGTGCCAGCCACTTTGGGACAGATGGAACCTACGAGCAGTACTTC. It is translated as CASHFGTDGTYEQYF.

The V call is TRBV6-5, the J call TRBJ1-2, with D tentatively TRBD1 (5 bases). The CDR3 is 13 amino acids. V lost 0 bases and J lost 7, with 9 bases in between. Germline V gene data show CDR1 as MNHEY and CDR2 as SVGAGI. The CDR3 DNA is TGTGCCAGCAGTTACTCGAGGGGAGGTGGCTACACCTTC. It encodes CASSYSRGGGYTF.

J is TRBJ1-1 and V is TRBV6-5; D may be TRBD1 (5 bases). This CDR3 comprises 14 residues. Between the trimmed V and J ends, which lost 6 bases and 0 bases, there was a span of 11 bases. In germline, CDR1 is MNHEY, CDR2 SVGAGI. The CDR3 nucleotides are TGTGCCAGCAGCCCAGGGTCGGTGAACACTGAAGCTTTCTTT. The encoded protein is CASSPGSVNTEAFF.

The chain joins TRBV28 to TRBJ2-7; 7 bases agree with TRBD1. V gave up 2 bases and J gave up 1 base; unmatched junction bases: 8. The CDR3 has 16 amino acids. The germline V gene encodes CDR1 MDHEN and CDR2 SYDVKM. CDR3 sequence (DNA): TGTGCCAGCAGTTTAATCCAGGACAGGATTTCCTACGAGCAGTACTTC. As protein: CASSLIQDRISYEQYF. The full variable domain, in which reference TRBV28 and TRBJ2-7 provide the parts outside the CDR3, is DVKVTQSSRYLVKRTGEKVFLECVQDMDHENMFWYRQDPGLGLRLIYFSYDVKMKEKGDIPEGYSVSREKKERFSLILESASTNQTSMYLCASSLIQDRISYEQYFGPGTRLTVT.

The chain links TRBV29-1 to TRBJ1-2; maybe TRBD1 (6 bases). CDR1 is SQVTM, CDR2 ANQGSEA, per germline. The ends were cut back, 6 bases at V and 7 bases at J, with 18 bases in the middle. This CDR3 contains 13 residues. Here the CDR3 DNA reads TGCAGCGTCCTACAGGGTTATTGGTTTGGCTACACCTTC. It is translated as CSVLQGYWFGYTF.

The J gene is TRBJ2-7, the V gene TRBV5-1, with D perhaps TRBD1 (6 bases). This CDR3 is 15 amino acids long. The germline gives CDR1 SGHRS, CDR2 YFSETQ. Trimming left V 0 bases short and J 3 bases short, with 13 bases between. CDR3 coding DNA: TGCGCCAGCAGCTTGGGACAGGTCAGTGGCTACGAGCAGTACTTC. Amino acid sequence: CASSLGQVSGYEQYF.

The rearrangement uses TRBV10-3 and TRBJ2-1, with D perhaps matching TRBD2 (6 bases). Trimming took 4 bases from V and 6 from J, leaving 13 bases between them. The CDR3 totals 14 residues. Germline CDR1 reads ENHRY; CDR2 reads SYGVKD. CDR3 sequence (DNA): TGTGCCATCAGTGGATTCGGGGGAGGCAATGAGCAGTTCTTC. It translates to CAISGFGGGNEQFF.

The J gene is TRBJ2-7, the V gene TRBV5-5, with 10 positions matching TRBD1. CDR1 and CDR2 (germline): SGHKS, YYEKEE (reference sequence). J was trimmed by 5 bases and V by 4 bases; bases with no gene match: 9. The CDR3 spans 15 residues. The CDR3 DNA is TGTGCCAGCAGCGTGCCGGGACAGGGGTGGGACGAGCAGTACTTC. Protein: CASSVPGQGWDEQYF.

This clone was observed once. The CDR3 coding sequence is TGTGCCTGGAGTGTTACGGGTCATCAGCCCCAGCATTTT. Its protein product is CAWSVTGHQPQHF. The chain employs TRBV30 and TRBJ1-5; no firm D call. Germline values: CDR1 GTSNPN, CDR2 SVGIG (reference sequence). The CDR3 loop spans 13 amino acids. V shed 0 bases and J shed 5 bases, with 8 bases lying between them. Full variable domain (rest looked up from reference TRBV30 and TRBJ1-5): SQTIHQWPATLVQPVGSPLSLECTVEGTSNPNLYWYRQAAGRGLQLLFYSVGIGQISSEVPQNLSASRPQDRQFILSSKKLLLSDSGFYLCAWSVTGHQPQHFGDGTRLSIL.

The rearrangement joins TRBV7-3 to TRBJ2-2, with D uncertain. V lost 8 bases and J lost 5, with 9 bases in between. Germline CDR1 SGHTA, CDR2 FQGTGA. There are 12 residues in the CDR3. As DNA, the CDR3 is TGTGCCAGCTCCCACGGGACCGGGGAGCTGTTTTTT. It codes for CASSHGTGELFF.

The rearrangement joins TRBV7-9 to TRBJ1-4, with D maybe TRBD1 (6 bases). V was trimmed by 5 bases and J by 7 bases, leaving 17 bases between them. There are 15 residues in the CDR3. Germline CDR1 reads SEHNR; CDR2 reads FQNEAQ (reference sequence). The CDR3 is CASSPRGQDGEKLFF. The DNA of the CDR3 is TGTGCCAGCAGCCCGCGGGGGCAGGATGGTGAAAAACTGTTTTTT.

J is TRBJ2-1 and V is TRBV27; D remains ambiguous. Trimming left V 6 bases short and J 5 bases short, with 14 bases between. The CDR3 loop spans 14 amino acids. Germline V gives CDR1 MNHEY, CDR2 SMNVEV (reference sequence). Here the CDR3 reads CASRKAPLNNEQFF. The CDR3 DNA is TGTGCCAGCAGGAAAGCCCCCCTTAACAATGAGCAGTTCTTC.

The CDR3 protein is CASSPLAGRGNQPQHF. CDR3 sequence (DNA): TGTGCCAGCTCACCATTAGCAGGGAGGGGCAATCAGCCCCAGCATTTT. The chain employs TRBV18 and TRBJ1-5, with D possibly matching TRBD1 (5 bases). The V and J ends lost 2 bases and 2 bases respectively, with 13 bases between them. The CDR3 is made up of 16 amino acids. Germline-derived CDR1 and CDR2 are KGHSH and LQKENI.

The rearrangement joins TRBV4-1 to TRBJ2-7; 12 bases fit TRBD2. Germline V gene lookup returns CDR1 MGHRA and CDR2 YSYEKL. There are 14 residues in the CDR3. The junction had 0 bases not matched to a gene; V was cut back by 1 base and J by 5 bases. The chain's CDR3 is CASSQGLAGDEQYF. The CDR3, as DNA: TGCGCCAGCAGCCAAGGACTAGCGGGAGACGAGCAGTACTTC.

The chain links TRBV2 to TRBJ2-5; D gene ambiguous. CDR1 and CDR2 from the germline V gene are SNHLY and FYNNEI. The CDR3 is made up of 12 amino acids. The ends were cut back, 1 base at V and 4 bases at J, with 4 bases in the middle. The CDR3 loop reads CASSEERETQYF. CDR3 in DNA: TGTGCCAGCAGTGAAGAGAGAGAGACCCAGTACTTC. Supplemented by reference TRBV2 and TRBJ2-5, the full variable domain reads EPEVTQTPSHQVTQMGQEVILRCVPISNHLYFYWYRQILGQKVEFLVSFYNNEISEKSEIFDDQFSVERPDGSNFTLKIRSTKLEDSAMYFCASSEERETQYFGPGTRLLVL.

This sequence joins TRBV6-6 and TRBJ2-7; the D gene is possibly TRBD2 (6 bases). Germline V lookup: CDR1 MNHNY, CDR2 SVGAGI (reference sequence). Trimming cost V 7 bases and J 3 bases, with 16 bases left between them. The CDR3 consists of 14 residues. The CDR3 here is CASISGTADYEQYF. CDR3 DNA sequence: TGTGCCAGCATCTCAGGGACTGCCGACTACGAGCAGTACTTC.